The present T cell receptor beta chain was sequenced within a study of T cell changes during pregnancy in multiple sclerosis. This CDR3 comprises 15 residues. The J segment lost 0 bases and the V segment lost 2 bases, leaving 5 bases of the junction unmatched. CDR1 and CDR2 (germline): GTSNPN, SVGIG (reference sequence). Clones were sequenced by immunoSEQ multiplex PCR, and TCRdb holds only the in-frame ones, with some missing. The sample yields 100,000 or so clones, 90% to 95% seen once. This sequence originates from a female donor with multiple sclerosis, enrolled in a pregnancy study. This specimen was peripheral blood, taken after pregnancy. J is TRBJ2-3 and V is TRBV30; TRBD2 aligns across 7 bases. The CDR3 sequence: CAWSYLAASTDTQYF. The DNA for the CDR3 is TGTGCCTGGAGTTATCTAGCGGCAAGCACAGATACGCAGTATTTT.